This T cell receptor beta chain comes out of a study of T cell responses to AZD1222 COVID-19 vaccine. The length of the CDR3 is 12 residues. Looked up from germline, CDR1 is SGHRS and CDR2 is YFSETQ. Trimming took 1 base from V and 6 from J, leaving 5 bases between them. Overall study results and limits: Repertoire sampling was restricted to post-peak T cell response timepoints. White British people made up most donors, females outnumbered males, and clonal diversity was possibly underestimated. The breadth and depth of Spike-specific TCRs increased once two AZD1222 doses had been given.

Method: immunoSEQ multiplex PCR; TCRdb's copy keeps in-frame clones and lacks some. The sample holds roughly 76,000 clones, roughly 90% seen once. On this clone itself: The antigen is not known.

The sample consisted of peripheral blood, taken on day 0 of AZD1222 vaccination. This TCR was recovered from an adult in good health. This sequence joins TRBV5-1 and TRBJ1-5; D is uncertain. The CDR3, as DNA: TGCGCCAGCAGCTTGTACGGTCAGCCCCAGCATTTT. Its protein is CASSLYGQPQHF.